Given below is one T cell receptor (beta chain) in context. Its antigen is not known. The CDR3 totals 17 residues. Germline values: CDR1 MDHEN, CDR2 SYDVKM. The V gene lost 6 bases and the J gene lost 5 bases, with 23 bases spanning the gap. A multiplex PCR was run with 60 Vbeta primers and 13 Jbeta primers. The protocol was immunoSEQ multiplex PCR, while the TCRdb copy is restricted to in-frame clones and leaves out a portion. The sample has about 140,000 clones, 65% to 85% seen once. Healthy bone marrow donors formed the donor group. The data belong to a study of cytomegalovirus exposure and HLA in healthy donors. Broader study findings: TCR beta V segments were, for the most part, productive about 87% or about 30% of the time in an earlier analysis. Sequencing likely produced, as an artifact, a cluster of highly shared sequence variants. Trimming of TCR beta V- and J-genes showed a link, identified in a later analysis, to a missense DCLRE1C variant.

Material: PBMCs. This chain uses TRBV28 with TRBJ1-5; a possible D gene is TRBD1 (6 bases). The TCR sequence derives from a male donor in good health and CMV-seronegative. CDR3 residues: CASRVTIGGATDQPQHF. In DNA, the CDR3 is TGTGCCAGCAGGGTTACGATTGGGGGGGCTACGGATCAGCCCCAGCATTTT.